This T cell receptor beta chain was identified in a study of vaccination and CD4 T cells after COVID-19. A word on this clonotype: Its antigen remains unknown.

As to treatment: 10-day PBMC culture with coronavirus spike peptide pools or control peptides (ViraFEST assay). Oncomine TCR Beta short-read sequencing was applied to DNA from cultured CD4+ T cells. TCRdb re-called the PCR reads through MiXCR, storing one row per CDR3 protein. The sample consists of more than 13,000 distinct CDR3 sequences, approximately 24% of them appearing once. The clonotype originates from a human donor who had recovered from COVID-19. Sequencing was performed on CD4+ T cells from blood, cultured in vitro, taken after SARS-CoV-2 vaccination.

CDR3 protein: CAIVGAGAGQPQHF. The CDR3 nucleotides read TGTGCCATTGTAGGGGCGGGGGCGGGTCAGCCCCAGCATTTT. The chain uses TRBV28 and TRBJ1-5, with a weak D call TRBD1 (6 bases). Trimming stripped 10 bases from V and 6 bases from J, with 19 bases between. The CDR3 totals 14 residues. The germline V gene has CDR1 MDHEN and CDR2 SYDVKM. Drawing the rest from reference TRBV28 and TRBJ1-5, the complete variable domain is DVKVTQSSRYLVKRTGEKVFLECVQDMDHENMFWYRQDPGLGLRLIYFSYDVKMKEKGDIPEGYSVSREKKERFSLILESASTNQTSMYLCAIVGAGAGQPQHFGDGTRLSIL.